This T cell receptor beta chain appears in the sequencing data of a study of T cells in tuberculosis. The study's findings and limits: Smaller distances to GMM-specific TCRs suggested their expansion in active tuberculosis.

The CDR3 runs to 17 residues. Germline assignment: CDR1 LNHDA and CDR2 SQIVND (reference sequence). V shed 5 bases and J 6 bases; nucleotides not matched to a gene: 12. Sequencing used immunoSEQ multiplex PCR; TCRdb keeps in-frame clones, though not all of them. The table has tens of thousands of clones, around 94% seen once. A note on this clone: Its antigen is unknown.

Time point in this sample: new active TB diagnosis, blood taken before or within 7 days of starting treatment. Sequencing was performed on PBMCs, taken at tuberculosis diagnosis. This TCR derives from an adult with tuberculosis. The chain uses TRBV19 and TRBJ2-1; TRBD1 aligns across 11 bases. Here the CDR3 reads CASSHERWGTGGNEQFF. The DNA of the CDR3 is TGTGCCAGTAGTCACGAACGGTGGGGGACAGGGGGCAATGAGCAGTTCTTC.